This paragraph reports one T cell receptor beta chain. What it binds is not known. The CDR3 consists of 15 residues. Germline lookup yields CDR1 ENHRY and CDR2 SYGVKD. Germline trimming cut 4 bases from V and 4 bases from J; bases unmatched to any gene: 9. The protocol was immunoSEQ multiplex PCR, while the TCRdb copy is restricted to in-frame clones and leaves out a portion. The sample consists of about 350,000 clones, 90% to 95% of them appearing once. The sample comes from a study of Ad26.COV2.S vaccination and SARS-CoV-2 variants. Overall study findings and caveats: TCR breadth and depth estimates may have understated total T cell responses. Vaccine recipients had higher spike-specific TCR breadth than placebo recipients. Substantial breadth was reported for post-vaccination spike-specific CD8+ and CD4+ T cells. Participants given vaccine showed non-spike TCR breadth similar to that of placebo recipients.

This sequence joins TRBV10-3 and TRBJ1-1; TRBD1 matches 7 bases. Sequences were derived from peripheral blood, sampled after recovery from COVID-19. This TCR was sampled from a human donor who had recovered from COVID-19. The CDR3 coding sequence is TGTGCCATCAGTGGAAGACAGGGTGAGTCCACTGAAGCTTTCTTT. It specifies CAISGRQGESTEAFF.